The text below deals with one T cell receptor (beta chain). Other nucleotide sequences in the sample specify the same CDR3. The data originate from a study of blood T cell repertoires in COVID-19. Study overall: The study drew acute and convalescent COVID-19 samples from the United States, Italy and Spain.

The CDR3 is 11 residues long. The V end lost 3 bases, the J end lost 7 bases, and 4 bases lay between the germline ends. Looked up from germline, CDR1 is MDHEN and CDR2 is SYDVKM. Per the original methods: It was from reference gene primer amplification that nucleated cell counts were estimated. Here immunoSEQ multiplex PCR was the method, and the copy in TCRdb shows in-frame clones only, minus some. Clone size and the V and J calls come from that table; the DNA yielded D and trimming. The sample holds approximately 270,000 clones; 85% to 90% are singletons and the top ten take 0.7% to 0.9%. The receptor comes from a man aged 30 to 45 with acute or convalescent COVID-19. This sequence joins TRBV28 and TRBJ2-1; D not certain. The material sequenced was peripheral blood. CDR3 region: CASSLRNEQFF. CDR3 sequence (DNA): TGTGCCAGCAGTTTGAGGAATGAGCAGTTCTTC.